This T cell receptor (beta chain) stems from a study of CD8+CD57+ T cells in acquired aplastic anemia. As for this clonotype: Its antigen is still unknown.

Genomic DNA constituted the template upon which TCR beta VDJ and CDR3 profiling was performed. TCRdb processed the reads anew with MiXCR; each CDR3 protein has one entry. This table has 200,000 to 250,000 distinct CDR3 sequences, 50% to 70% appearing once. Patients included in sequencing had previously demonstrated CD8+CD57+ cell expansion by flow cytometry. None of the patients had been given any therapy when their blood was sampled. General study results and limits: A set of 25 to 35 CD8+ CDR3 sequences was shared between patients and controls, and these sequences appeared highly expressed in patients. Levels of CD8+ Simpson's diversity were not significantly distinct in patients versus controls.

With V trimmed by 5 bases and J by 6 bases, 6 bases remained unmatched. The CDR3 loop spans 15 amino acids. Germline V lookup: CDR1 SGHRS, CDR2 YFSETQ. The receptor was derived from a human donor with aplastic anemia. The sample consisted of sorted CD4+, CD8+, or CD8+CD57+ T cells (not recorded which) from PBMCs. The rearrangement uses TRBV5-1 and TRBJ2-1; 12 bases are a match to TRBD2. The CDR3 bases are TGCGCCAGCAGGGGAACGGGACTAGCGGGCAATGAGCAGTTCTTC. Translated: CASRGTGLAGNEQFF.